These T cell receptor beta chains were read from a single sample in a study of neoadjuvant anti-PD-1 for oral cavity cancer. The data were produced by immunoSEQ multiplex PCR, yet TCRdb's version contains in-frame clones alone and is incomplete. The table includes approximately 68,000 clones, roughly nine tenths detected once. Sequences were derived from PBMCs, sampled after nivolumab (anti-PD-1) treatment. The receptors come from a person aged 35-79 years with oral cavity squamous cell carcinoma. Both conserved end residues are part of each CDR3. D genes are given only for firm matches. Size tells how often a clone was seen (once, few, many) or the class of an expanded clone, and some rows leave it out.

size: NA
D: NA
J: TRBJ1-1
V: TRBV21-1
CDR3: CASSGLSTEAFF
DNA: TGTGCCAGCAGCGGTTTATCCACTGAAGCTTTCTTT

size: NA
D: TRBD1
J: TRBJ1-2
V: TRBV5-6
CDR3: CASSLFQGDHGYTF
DNA: TGTGCCAGCAGCTTGTTTCAGGGGGACCATGGCTACACCTTC

size: NA
D: NA
J: TRBJ1-1
V: TRBV11-3
CDR3: CASSVGQNTEAFF
DNA: TGTGCCAGCAGCGTGGGACAGAACACTGAAGCTTTCTTT

size: NA
D: TRBD1
J: TRBJ2-2
V: TRBV28
CDR3: CASTPMDRDTGELFF
DNA: TGTGCCAGCACCCCGATGGACAGGGACACCGGGGAGCTGTTTTTT

size: NA
D: NA
J: TRBJ1-2
V: TRBV6-5
CDR3: CASSSGSRGYTF
DNA: TGTGCCAGCAGCTCAGGGAGCCGGGGCTACACCTTC

size: NA
D: NA
J: TRBJ2-7
V: TRBV5-1
CDR3: CASSATGSSYEQYF
DNA: TGCGCCAGCAGTGCGACGGGGAGCTCCTACGAGCAGTACTTC

size: NA
D: NA
J: TRBJ2-5
V: TRBV30
CDR3: CAWSFRFRERETQYF
DNA: TGTGCCTGGAGTTTTAGATTCAGGGAGCGGGAGACCCAGTACTTC

size: few
D: NA
J: TRBJ1-4
V: TRBV5-1
CDR3: CASSSIPGGEKLFF
DNA: TGCGCCAGCAGCTCAATCCCGGGAGGTGAAAAACTGTTTTTT

size: NA
D: NA
J: TRBJ2-6
V: TRBV29-1
CDR3: CSVADSSGANVLTF
DNA: TGCAGCGTCGCTGACAGCTCTGGGGCCAACGTCCTGACTTTC

size: NA
D: NA
J: TRBJ2-1
V: TRBV7-9
CDR3: CASSSDVIGEQFF
DNA: TGTGCCAGCAGCTCAGATGTGATAGGAGAGCAGTTCTTC

size: NA
D: TRBD1
J: TRBJ1-2
V: TRBV7-3
CDR3: CASSLDREGGYTF
DNA: TGTGCCAGCAGCCTCGACAGGGAAGGTGGCTACACCTTC

size: NA
D: NA
J: TRBJ2-1
V: TRBV4-1
CDR3: CASSQWAGGNEQFF
DNA: TGCGCCAGCAGCCAATGGGCCGGAGGGAATGAGCAGTTCTTC

size: NA
D: NA
J: TRBJ1-2
V: TRBV6-1
CDR3: CASIQDYENYGYTF
DNA: TGTGCCAGCATACAGGACTACGAAAACTATGGCTACACCTTC

size: NA
D: NA
J: TRBJ2-6
V: TRBV9
CDR3: CASSVVGGSGANVLTF
DNA: TGTGCCAGCAGCGTAGTGGGGGGCTCTGGGGCCAACGTCCTGACTTTC

size: NA
D: NA
J: TRBJ1-1
V: TRBV5-1
CDR3: CASSLAGVAEAFF
DNA: TGCGCCAGCAGCTTGGCCGGAGTCGCTGAAGCTTTCTTT

size: NA
D: TRBD1
J: TRBJ1-4
V: TRBV2
CDR3: CASSAPDRVGEKLFF
DNA: TGTGCCAGCAGTGCCCCCGACAGGGTGGGTGAAAAACTGTTTTTT

size: NA
D: NA
J: TRBJ2-7
V: TRBV28
CDR3: CASSFFPDSKRTSDYEQYF
DNA: TGTGCCAGCAGTTTCTTCCCGGACAGCAAAAGGACCTCTGACTACGAGCAGTACTTC

size: NA
D: NA
J: TRBJ1-1
V: TRBV7-3
CDR3: CASSLKRNTEAFF
DNA: TGTGCCAGCAGCTTAAAAAGAAACACTGAAGCTTTCTTT

size: NA
D: NA
J: TRBJ2-7
V: TRBV10-1
CDR3: CASSEGVGHSYEQYF
DNA: TGCGCCAGCAGTGAAGGAGTGGGTCACTCCTACGAGCAGTACTTC

size: once
D: NA
J: TRBJ2-1
V: TRBV2
CDR3: CASSEARMGEQFF
DNA: TGTGCCAGCAGTGAAGCCCGAATGGGTGAGCAGTTCTTC

size: once
D: TRBD1
J: TRBJ1-3
V: TRBV5-1
CDR3: CASSSYRGGNSGNTIYF
DNA: TGCGCCAGCAGCTCTTACAGGGGTGGGAACTCTGGAAACACCATATATTTT

size: NA
D: TRBD2
J: TRBJ2-1
V: TRBV9
CDR3: CASSVGVQAGGTINEQFF
DNA: TGTGCCAGCAGCGTAGGGGTCCAAGCGGGAGGGACGATAAATGAGCAGTTCTTC

size: NA
D: TRBD1
J: TRBJ1-1
V: TRBV5-1
CDR3: CASSLEEGAIQAFF
DNA: TGCGCCAGCAGCTTGGAAGAGGGGGCGATTCAAGCTTTCTTT

size: NA
D: NA
J: TRBJ1-1
V: TRBV7-9
CDR3: CASSPQEWKEAFF
DNA: TGTGCCAGCAGCCCCCAGGAATGGAAGGAAGCTTTCTTT

size: NA
D: NA
J: TRBJ1-2
V: TRBV6-6
CDR3: CASINPGGNYGYTF
DNA: TGTGCCAGCATCAATCCGGGGGGGAACTATGGCTACACCTTC

size: NA
D: TRBD1
J: TRBJ2-7
V: TRBV10-1
CDR3: CASSESRGQNPYEQYF
DNA: TGCGCCAGCAGTGAGTCCAGGGGGCAAAATCCCTACGAGCAGTACTTC

size: NA
D: NA
J: TRBJ2-2
V: TRBV7-3
CDR3: CASSPGPDNTGELFF
DNA: TGTGCCAGCAGCCCAGGGCCAGACAACACCGGGGAGCTGTTTTTT

size: NA
D: NA
J: TRBJ2-5
V: TRBV7-9
CDR3: CASSLESRWETQYF
DNA: TGTGCCAGCAGCTTAGAGTCCCGTTGGGAGACCCAGTACTTC

size: NA
D: NA
J: TRBJ1-4
V: TRBV5-1
CDR3: CASSHTGINEKLFF
DNA: TGCGCCAGCAGCCACACTGGGATTAATGAAAAACTGTTTTTT

size: few
D: TRBD1
J: TRBJ1-2
V: TRBV12-5
CDR3: CASGLGQGAGGYTF
DNA: TGTGCTAGTGGTTTGGGACAGGGGGCGGGCGGCTACACCTTC

size: NA
D: TRBD1
J: TRBJ1-5
V: TRBV4-1
CDR3: CASSAWTGAVQPQHF
DNA: TGCGCCAGCAGCGCCTGGACAGGGGCCGTCCAGCCCCAGCATTTT

size: NA
D: NA
J: TRBJ1-3
V: TRBV28
CDR3: CASSPQGNTIYF
DNA: TGTGCCAGCTCCCCCCAGGGTAACACCATATATTTT

size: NA
D: NA
J: TRBJ2-3
V: TRBV5-1
CDR3: CASSLIGDTQYF
DNA: TGCGCCAGCAGCTTAATAGGGGATACGCAGTATTTT

size: NA
D: NA
J: TRBJ2-5
V: TRBV5-1
CDR3: CASSLANLQGRETQYF
DNA: TGCGCCAGCAGCTTGGCCAATTTGCAGGGTAGAGAGACCCAGTACTTC

size: NA
D: NA
J: TRBJ2-7
V: TRBV5-6
CDR3: CASSPVLSRWDEQYF
DNA: TGTGCCAGCAGCCCCGTTCTTTCGCGTTGGGACGAGCAGTACTTC

size: NA
D: NA
J: TRBJ1-2
V: TRBV5-4
CDR3: CASSLRGNYGYTF
DNA: TGTGCCAGCAGCTTGAGGGGGAACTATGGCTACACCTTC

size: few
D: TRBD1
J: TRBJ1-2
V: TRBV5-1
CDR3: CASSIDRGNGYTF
DNA: TGCGCCAGCAGCATCGACAGGGGTAATGGCTACACCTTC

size: NA
D: NA
J: TRBJ2-1
V: TRBV11-2
CDR3: CASSLVNQVRSVQQFF
DNA: TGTGCCAGCAGCTTAGTGAATCAGGTTAGATCTGTTCAGCAGTTCTTC

size: NA
D: NA
J: TRBJ2-4
V: TRBV28
CDR3: CASSFKYGSAAKNIQYF
DNA: TGTGCCAGCAGTTTTAAGTATGGATCCGCGGCCAAAAACATTCAGTACTTC

size: NA
D: NA
J: TRBJ2-1
V: TRBV9
CDR3: CASSVGSYNEQFF
DNA: TGTGCCAGCAGCGTGGGAAGCTACAATGAGCAGTTCTTC

size: NA
D: NA
J: TRBJ2-2
V: TRBV7-9
CDR3: CASSSSGNTGELFF
DNA: TGTGCCAGCAGCTCCTCCGGGAACACCGGGGAGCTGTTTTTT

size: NA
D: NA
J: TRBJ1-4
V: TRBV6-5
CDR3: CASRGTGFNEKLFF
DNA: TGTGCCAGCAGGGGCACAGGGTTCAATGAAAAACTGTTTTTT

size: NA
D: NA
J: TRBJ2-5
V: TRBV7-6
CDR3: CASSSQTRGGETQYF
DNA: TGTGCCAGCAGCTCTCAAACTCGGGGCGGAGAGACCCAGTACTTC

size: NA
D: NA
J: TRBJ1-1
V: TRBV5-5
CDR3: CASSLTGPKNTEAFF
DNA: TGTGCCAGCAGCCTAACCGGACCGAAGAACACTGAAGCTTTCTTT

size: NA
D: NA
J: TRBJ2-5
V: TRBV9
CDR3: CASRVGASEVETQYF
DNA: TGTGCCAGCAGAGTGGGGGCTAGCGAGGTCGAGACCCAGTACTTC